Listed below are T cell receptor beta chains from one sample, sequenced in a study of low-dose radiotherapy and immunotherapy resistance in tumors. One entry per CDR3 protein results from TCRdb running MiXCR on the reads. The sample lists roughly 95,000 distinct CDR3 sequences, around a fifth occurring once. The sample consisted of PBMCs, taken after low-dose radiotherapy plus immunotherapy. These receptors were collected from a female donor with ovarian cancer. The CDR3 runs from the conserved cysteine through the conserved F or W. D genes are given only for firm matches. Some rows mark clone size as missing; the rest say once, few, many or name a class of expanded clone.

V	D	size	J	DNA	CDR3
TRBV4-1	-	many	TRBJ1-3	TGCGCCAGCAGCCAAACCCCGGCCGTGGGAGGAAACACCATATATTTT	CASSQTPAVGGNTIYF
TRBV6-2/TRBV6-3	TRBD1	many	TRBJ2-3	TGTGCCAGCAGTGGACAGGTTCGCAGATCTTCAGATACGCAGTATTTT	CASSGQVRRSSDTQYF
TRBV11-2	-	many	TRBJ2-5	TGTGCCAGCAGCCTGGGGGCCAGTCTCTTACAAGAGACCCAGTACTTC	CASSLGASLLQETQYF
TRBV6-1	TRBD2	-	TRBJ2-1	TGTGCCAGCGGAGGGGCTGGTAGCGGGAGGGCCTATGAGCAGTTCTTC	CASGGAGSGRAYEQFF
TRBV18	TRBD2	many	TRBJ2-3	TGTGCCAGCTCACCCTCGGGACTAGCGGGCACAGATACGCAGTATTTT	CASSPSGLAGTDTQYF
TRBV24-1	TRBD1	many	TRBJ2-5	TGTGCCACCAGTGAACCTACAGGGGGCTTTGGAGAGACCCAGTACTTC	CATSEPTGGFGETQYF
TRBV20-1	-	many	TRBJ2-7	TGCAGTGTCAGCGGACCCTACGAGCAGTACTTC	CSVSGPYEQYF
TRBV4-3	-	many	TRBJ2-7	TGCGCCAGCAGCCAAGAATGGGGGGATAACGCCTACGAGCAGTACTTC	CASSQEWGDNAYEQYF
TRBV7-2	TRBD1	many	TRBJ1-2	TGTGCCAGCACAATACATAACAGGGGTGGCTATGGCTACACCTTC	CASTIHNRGGYGYTF
TRBV9	-	-	TRBJ2-3	TGTGCCAGCAGCGTAGCTGGATCTAGCACAGATACGCAGTATTTT	CASSVAGSSTDTQYF
TRBV5-4	-	many	TRBJ1-1	TGTGCCAGCAGCTCCCCCATCGGGGGCCCGAACACTGAAGCTTTCTTT	CASSSPIGGPNTEAFF
TRBV18	TRBD1	many	TRBJ2-7	TGTGCCAGCTCCACCGGGACAGGGTCCTACGAGCAGTACTTC	CASSTGTGSYEQYF
TRBV7-2	-	many	TRBJ1-5	TGTGCCAGCAGCTGGGAATCGGGTCAGCCCCAGCATTTT	CASSWESGQPQHF
TRBV24-1	-	-	TRBJ2-5	TGTGCCACCAGTGCCGGAGGCTTAGAGACCCAGTACTTC	CATSAGGLETQYF
TRBV3-1	-	many	TRBJ2-7	TGTGCCAGCAGCCAAGATTCGCCAGCGGCCCCCTACGAGCAGTACTTC	CASSQDSPAAPYEQYF
TRBV6-1	TRBD2	many	TRBJ2-2	TGTGCCAGCAGTGCCCTGGCGGGAGGGAACACCGGGGAGCTGTTTTTT	CASSALAGGNTGELFF
TRBV7-2	TRBD1	many	TRBJ1-4	TGTGCCAGCAGCACGGACAGGAGAAATGAAAAACTGTTTTTT	CASSTDRRNEKLFF
TRBV23-1	-	many	TRBJ2-2	TGCGCCAAGTGGCTGCAGTGCACGAGGGCAGCCCTTGGCAACACCGGGGAGCTGTTTTTT	CAKWLQCTRAALGNTGELFF
TRBV28	TRBD1	few	TRBJ2-1	TGTGCCAGCAGCCCAGGGGGACCCCTCTACAATGAGCAGTTCTTC	CASSPGGPLYNEQFF
TRBV6-2/TRBV6-3	TRBD1	-	TRBJ2-3	TGTGCCAGCAGTGAACAGGGGCGAGGTACTACAGATACGCAGTATTTT	CASSEQGRGTTDTQYF
TRBV12-3/TRBV12-4	-	many	TRBJ2-2	TGTGCCAGCCTCCCTACCCCCACCGTTTTGAACACCGGGGAGCTGTTTTTT	CASLPTPTVLNTGELFF
TRBV19	TRBD2	many	TRBJ2-1	TGTGCCAGTAGTATAGAGGGGACCACTAGCGGGGAGCAGTTCTTC	CASSIEGTTSGEQFF
TRBV2	-	-	TRBJ2-3	TGTGCCAGCATTCAGGGACCGGGACTTCACATTTATACGCAGTATTTT	CASIQGPGLHIYTQYF
TRBV27	-	few	TRBJ2-3	TGTGCCAGCAGTCGGAGGGGTACGCAGTATTTT	CASSRRGTQYF
TRBV6-8	-	few	TRBJ2-7	TGTGCCAGCAGTTACAGCAGGGGAAGCGAGCAGTACTTC	CASSYSRGSEQYF
TRBV12-3/TRBV12-4	TRBD1	many	TRBJ2-3	TGTGCCAGCAGTTGGGAAGGGGGCAGTTTCACAGATACGCAGTATTTT	CASSWEGGSFTDTQYF
TRBV4-1	-	-	TRBJ2-7	TGCGCCAGCAACCAAGTTAACAGCCAACACTACGAGCAGTACTTC	CASNQVNSQHYEQYF
TRBV7-6	-	few	TRBJ2-1	TGTGCCAGCAGCTTACCGGGGAGGAGAAATGAGCAGTTCTTC	CASSLPGRRNEQFF
TRBV12-3/TRBV12-4	TRBD2	many	TRBJ2-5	TGTGCCAGCAGTATCCTCTCGGGACTAGCGGAAGAGACCCAGTACTTC	CASSILSGLAEETQYF
TRBV18	TRBD2	-	TRBJ2-7	TGTGCCAGCTCACCATCGGGGGGGGGGACCGCGGCCTACGAGCAGTACTTC	CASSPSGGGTAAYEQYF
TRBV9	-	many	TRBJ2-2	TGTGCCAGCAGCGTAAAGGGGGACCCCGGGGAGCTGTTTTTT	CASSVKGDPGELFF
TRBV14	-	many	TRBJ2-6	TGTGCCAGCAGCCAAGTTGTCCTCTCTGGGGCCAACGTCCTGACTTTC	CASSQVVLSGANVLTF
TRBV6-2/TRBV6-3	TRBD2	many	TRBJ2-1	TGTGCCAGCAGTTACTCGGGACTAGCCCGAGGTATAGGGAATGAGCAGTTCTTC	CASSYSGLARGIGNEQFF
TRBV20-1	TRBD1	many	TRBJ2-7	TGCAGTGCTCGGACAGGGACAATAGACTACGAGCAGTACTTC	CSARTGTIDYEQYF
TRBV5-1	-	many	TRBJ1-2	TGCGCCAGCAGCTTGGGGACACGTGGCTACACCTTC	CASSLGTRGYTF
TRBV4-1	-	many	TRBJ2-5	TGCGCCAGCAGGGACAGAAACCAAGAGACCCAGTACTTC	CASRDRNQETQYF
TRBV6-2/TRBV6-3	TRBD2	many	TRBJ2-1	TGTGCCAGCAAGCGGCTAGCGGGAGTCTACAATGAGCAGTTCTTC	CASKRLAGVYNEQFF
TRBV6-2/TRBV6-3	-	-	TRBJ2-7	TGTGCCAGCAGTAGGACGGGGGCCTACGAGCAGTACTTC	CASSRTGAYEQYF
TRBV7-9	-	many	TRBJ2-3	TGTGCCAGCAGCAGAACAGATACGCAGTATTTT	CASSRTDTQYF
TRBV12-5	-	many	TRBJ2-3	TGTGCTAGTGGTTTGGCCCCCCCAATATTGAAGGATACGCAGTATTTT	CASGLAPPILKDTQYF
TRBV9	-	many	TRBJ2-1	TGTGCCAGCAGCCCCCGGGACGCCCCCTACAATGAGCAGTTCTTC	CASSPRDAPYNEQFF
TRBV28	TRBD2	-	TRBJ2-1	TGTGCCAGCAGTTCCCTTAGCGGGGGGGGCGCCTCGGTGGGCAATGAGCAGTTCTTC	CASSSLSGGGASVGNEQFF